Following are 17 T cell receptor beta chains from one sample sequenced in a study of a mutant IDH1 vaccine in newly diagnosed glioma. Stated time point: week 5, during vaccination. A single vaccine dose contained 300 ug of mutant IDH1 20-mer peptide, and topical imiquimod was used with it. The assay was immunoSEQ multiplex PCR, and TCRdb's table has in-frame clones only and misses some. The data hold 35,000 to 45,000 clones, with 81% observed a single time. Their recognized antigens are unknown. The source material was PBMCs, sampled from a glioma patient whose treatment included an IDH1 peptide vaccine. The receptors here all came from a man aged 45 to 65 with glioma.

The rearrangement uses TRBV5-1 and TRBJ2-3; D is ambiguous. The V gene's germline CDR1 is SGHRS and CDR2 YFSETQ. This CDR3 comprises 14 residues. V was clipped by 2 bases and J by 0 bases, with 7 bases between them. For the CDR3, the DNA is TGCGCCAGCAGCTTTTCCGGTAGCACAGATACGCAGTATTTT. Protein sequence: CASSFSGSTDTQYF.

The rearrangement links TRBV21-1 to TRBJ2-7. TRBV21-1 is marked as a pseudogene. CDR3 length equals 16 residues. The CDR3 loop reads CASSKIKGRSLGEQYF. The CDR3 DNA reads as TGTGCCAGCAGCAAGATAAAAGGACGCTCCTTGGGGGAGCAGTACTTC.

This chain connects TRBV5-1 to TRBJ2-5; D is possibly TRBD2 (5 bases). CDR1 is SGHRS and CDR2 is YFSETQ in the germline V gene. Trimming removed 6 bases at V and 5 bases at J, with 14 bases between. The CDR3 consists of 13 residues. The CDR3 DNA is TGCGCCAGCACCCGGATCCGCGGGGAGACCCAGTACTTC. Translated: CASTRIRGETQYF. Looking up the rest from reference TRBV5-1 and TRBJ2-5 gives the full variable domain: KAGVTQTPRYLIKTRGQQVTLSCSPISGHRSVSWYQQTPGQGLQFLFEYFSETQRNKGNFPGRFSGRQFSNSRSEMNVSTLELGDSALYLCASTRIRGETQYFGPGTRLLVL.

This clone turned up a few times. V and J are TRBV18 and TRBJ1-4; D unresolved. This CDR3 region has 14 residues. V gave up 5 bases and J gave up 6 bases, with 13 bases separating them. Germline-derived CDR1 and CDR2 are KGHSH and LQKENI. The DNA for the CDR3 is TGTGCCAGCTCATCCGGGATTCGTGATGAAAAACTGTTTTTT. This gives the protein CASSSGIRDEKLFF. Supplemented by reference TRBV18 and TRBJ1-4, the full variable domain reads NAGVMQNPRHLVRRRGQEARLRCSPMKGHSHVYWYRQLPEEGLKFMVYLQKENIIDESGMPKERFSAEFPKEGPSILRIQQVVRGDSAAYFCASSSGIRDEKLFFGSGTQLSVL.

The chain's CDR3 is CSVTLPRGQGNTEAFF. The CDR3 coding sequence is TGCAGCGTTACCCTCCCGAGGGGACAGGGTAACACTGAAGCTTTCTTT. The chain combines TRBV29-1 with TRBJ1-1, with 9 bases that match TRBD1. The J segment lost 2 bases and the V segment lost 5 bases, leaving 12 bases of the junction unmatched. Germline CDR1 and CDR2: SQVTM and ANQGSEA. This CDR3 is built from 16 residues. The full variable domain, rest sourced from reference TRBV29-1 and TRBJ1-1, is SAVISQKPSRDICQRGTSLTIQCQVDSQVTMMFWYRQQPGQSLTLIATANQGSEATYESGFVIDKFPISRPNLTFSTLTVSNMSPEDSSIYLCSVTLPRGQGNTEAFFGQGTRLTVV.

The rearrangement joins TRBV7-9 to TRBJ2-2; D is unclear. V was clipped by 5 bases and J by 1 base, with 8 bases between them. Looked up from germline, CDR1 is SEHNR and CDR2 is FQNEAQ (reference sequence). CDR3 length: 14 amino acids. CDR3 in DNA: TGTGCCAGCAGCCGACAATTGAACACCGGGGAGCTGTTTTTT. Translation gives CASSRQLNTGELFF.

The CDR3 protein is CASSLERHPNEQYF. The CDR3 bases are TGTGCCAGCAGCTTAGAGCGGCACCCCAACGAGCAGTACTTC. This sequence joins TRBV11-1 and TRBJ2-7, with D possibly being TRBD2 (5 bases). This CDR3 spans 14 amino acids. V was cut by 1 base and J by 5 bases, with 12 bases left in between. Germline V CDR1 and CDR2: SGHAT, FQDESV (reference sequence). The full variable domain, with the rest looked up from reference TRBV11-1 and TRBJ2-7, is EAEVAQSPRYKITEKSQAVAFWCDPISGHATLYWYRQILGQGPELLVQFQDESVVDDSQLPKDRFSAERLKGVDSTLKIQPAELGDSAMYLCASSLERHPNEQYFGPGTRLTVT.

The table lists this clone with a few counts. This sequence joins TRBV6-5 and TRBJ1-5, with a weak D call TRBD1 (6 bases). The CDR3 sequence is 14 residues long. Germline V gene data show CDR1 as MNHEY and CDR2 as SVGAGI. V was shortened by 6 bases and J by 9 bases, with 18 bases between the two germline ends. This CDR3 is CASRGGQSSGPQHF. In DNA form, the CDR3 reads TGTGCCAGCAGGGGGGGGCAGTCCAGCGGGCCCCAGCATTTT.

DNA of the CDR3: TGTGCCAGCAGCTTGTGGGGGGACCCCTACAATGAGCAGTTCTTC. It is translated as CASSLWGDPYNEQFF. The chain carries TRBV5-4 and TRBJ2-1, with D possibly TRBD2 on 6 matching bases. Germline V lookup: CDR1 SGHNT, CDR2 YYREEE (reference sequence). V lost 1 base and J lost 2, with 10 bases in between. The CDR3 is made up of 15 amino acids.

This clone occurred a few times. V usage is TRBV5-6 and J usage is TRBJ1-1; 8 bases are a match to TRBD1. Losses at the gene ends were 4 bases for V and 4 bases for J; bases not matched to a gene: 6. CDR1 SGHDT and CDR2 YYEEEE come from the germline V gene. The CDR3 runs 14 residues. The CDR3: CASSTQTGVTEAFF. The CDR3 DNA is TGTGCCAGCAGCACACAGACAGGGGTCACTGAAGCTTTCTTT.

V and J are TRBV7-8 and TRBJ2-1; TRBD2 agrees at 10 bases. This CDR3 spans 15 amino acids. The J segment lost 3 bases and the V segment lost 5 bases, leaving 4 bases of the junction unmatched. Germline CDR1 SGHVS, CDR2 FQNEAQ. The DNA of the CDR3 is TGTGCCAGCAGCGCACTAGCGGGAATCTACAATGAGCAGTTCTTC. Protein sequence: CASSALAGIYNEQFF.

The chain has TRBV7-9 and TRBJ2-3; 9 positions agree with TRBD1. With V trimmed by 4 bases and J by 5 bases, 7 bases remained unmatched. The CDR3 loop spans 15 amino acids. Germline CDR1 SEHNR, CDR2 FQNEAQ (reference sequence). DNA for the CDR3: TGTGCCAGCAGCTACGGGACAGGGATGGAAGATACGCAGTATTTT. Protein: CASSYGTGMEDTQYF.

This chain links TRBV5-1 with TRBJ2-3; D perhaps matches TRBD2 (6 bases). CDR1 is SGHRS, CDR2 YFSETQ, per germline. Between the trimmed V and J ends, which lost 4 bases and 2 bases, there was a span of 17 bases. The CDR3 has 16 amino acids. The CDR3 region is CASSGTPSTNTDTQYF. CDR3 coding DNA: TGCGCCAGCAGCGGGACTCCATCTACGAACACAGATACGCAGTATTTT.

The chain has TRBV28 and TRBJ2-7; the D is unclear. There are 13 residues in the CDR3. The V end lost 2 bases, the J end lost 5 bases, and 10 bases lay between the germline ends. Germline V gene data show CDR1 as MDHEN and CDR2 as SYDVKM. CDR3 sequence reads: CASSLPESDEQYF. CDR3 nucleotide sequence: TGTGCCAGCAGTTTACCGGAGAGCGACGAGCAGTACTTC.

The chain combines TRBV19 with TRBJ1-3, with D maybe TRBD1 (6 bases). Trimming removed 5 bases from V and 2 bases from J, with 10 bases in between. CDR3 size: 14 residues. Germline CDR1 and CDR2: LNHDA and SQIVND (reference sequence). The DNA for the CDR3 is TGTGCCAGTAGTCGTGGGGACACTGGAAACACCATATATTTT. It translates to CASSRGDTGNTIYF. The variable domain in full, completed from reference TRBV19 and TRBJ1-3, reads DGGITQSPKYLFRKEGQNVTLSCEQNLNHDAMYWYRQDPGQGLRLIYYSQIVNDFQKGDIAEGYSVSREKKESFPLTVTSAQKNPTAFYLCASSRGDTGNTIYFGEGSWLTVV.

V usage is TRBV5-1 and J usage is TRBJ2-3; 7 positions match TRBD2. Germline V CDR1 and CDR2: SGHRS, YFSETQ. The CDR3 runs to 17 residues. Trimming took 0 bases from V and 0 from J; bases not matched to a gene: 7. This CDR3 is CASSLVRWRGSTDTQYF. The CDR3 DNA follows: TGCGCCAGCAGCTTGGTCCGCTGGCGGGGGAGCACAGATACGCAGTATTTT.

The V and J genes are TRBV7-9 and TRBJ2-1, with 11 bases identical to TRBD2. Losses at the gene ends were 4 bases for V and 6 bases for J; bases not matched to a gene: 8. CDR3 size: 16 residues. Looked up from germline, CDR1 is SEHNR and CDR2 is FQNEAQ (reference sequence). The DNA of the CDR3 is TGTGCCAGCAGCTCACCGACTAGCGGGGCTTTCAATGAGCAGTTCTTC. This translates into CASSSPTSGAFNEQFF.